This T cell receptor beta chain was identified in a study of blood T cell repertoires in COVID-19. Study-level background: From the United States, Italy and Spain came samples of acute and convalescent COVID-19. Sample material is recorded as cDNA or gDNA derived from T cells, B-cell-depleted T cells, or PBMCs.

Original analysis: Amplified reference gene primers provided the basis for estimating nucleated cell counts. TCRdb's table, derived via immunoSEQ multiplex PCR, lists solely in-frame clones and lacks some. V, J and clone size were drawn from that table, and D and trimming were deduced from the DNA. Counted here are 95,000 to 110,000 clones, 84% occurring once; the ten biggest clones make up 13%. Trimming pared 4 bases from V and 3 bases from J, leaving 16 bases between. The CDR3 is 16 residues long. Germline-derived CDR1 and CDR2 are SGHRS and YFSETQ. The chain has TRBV5-1 and TRBJ1-4, with D possibly matching TRBD1 (6 bases). This receptor was taken from a human donor in a cohort sampled during active or convalescent COVID-19. Sequenced: peripheral blood. Here the CDR3 DNA reads TGCGCCAGCAGCGACCAGCCCAGGGGTTCTAATGAAAAACTGTTTTTT. This translates into CASSDQPRGSNEKLFF.